This TCR beta chain is from a study of post-analysis software for immune sequencing data. Germline CDR1 and CDR2: SSHAT and FNYEAQ (reference sequence). This CDR3 contains 15 residues. Study-level results: TRBV5-6, TRBV5-1 and TRBV20-1 belonged to a set of roughly 5 TRBV segments that were more frequent in patients than controls. Significantly decreased normalized Chao1 diversity was recorded for multiple sclerosis patients relative to controls.

This clonotype has only a few counts. Its antigen is undetermined. The junction departs from the called germline gene at one end, perhaps through a read error. Unique molecular identifiers had been added to the TCR beta cDNA libraries. One entry per CDR3 protein, called by TCRdb with MiXCR from the PCR reads. The sample yields about 430,000 distinct CDR3 sequences, 30% to 40% seen once. The sequenced sample was blood. The clonotype was recovered from a girl aged 2 to 9 with multiple sclerosis. This chain uses TRBV7-7 with TRBJ2-3, with a possible D match to TRBD2 (6 bases). The CDR3 protein is CASSLGLLSTDTQYF. CDR3 coding DNA: TGTGCTAGCAGCTTAGGACTACTCAGCACAGATACGCAGTATTTT. Using reference TRBV7-7 and TRBJ2-3 for the parts outside the CDR3, the full variable domain is GAGVSQSPRYKVTKRGQDVTLRCDPISSHATLYWYQQALGQGPEFLTYFNYEAQPDKSGLPSDRFSAERPEGSISTLTIQRTEQRDSAMYRCASSLGLLSTDTQYFGPGTRLTVL.